This paragraph reports one T cell receptor beta chain. Its antigen has not been determined. No per-base quality is available; no much larger clone lies one base away. This sample was included in a study of Tregs in tolerant kidney transplant recipients (dated by TCRdb to between 2018 and 2021). Regarding the complete study: Transplants used related donors with nonmyeloablative bone marrow transplantation; mixed chimerism was transient in the human trials. Before combined kidney and bone marrow transplantation, this study identified donor-specific regulatory T cells using TCRbeta sequencing and then followed those same cells after transplant.

There are 14 amino acids in the CDR3, from cysteine to phenylalanine inclusive. Only CDR3 DNA remains: 42 bases, in frame from the first base. The trim is 9 bases for V and 2 bases for J, with a gap of 16 bases between the germline ends. CDR1 LNHDA and CDR2 SQIVND were looked up in the germline V gene (reference sequence). The paper's findings and limits, for the study overall: Expanding Tregs with activated donor B cells appeared to identify the most biologically relevant and donor-specific TCRbeta repertoire. The study was limited by small patient numbers, and the findings need validation in larger populations and under other immunosuppression protocols. Biological reproducibility was not examined directly, but technical replication error appeared to be minimal. In tolerant patients, the expansion of donor-specific Tregs was greater than global Treg expansion, suggesting that the expansion was antigen-driven rather than nonspecific. PCR primers changed over time for some patients, so nucleotide-level comparison across those patients' samples was not possible.

Genomic DNA was extracted from sorted cells with the QIAGEN DNeasy Blood and Tissue Kit for TCRbeta CDR3 sequencing. Through immunoSEQ, high-throughput TCRbeta CDR3 sequencing was done commercially, including PCR amplification with internal controls and bias correction. As for how the authors treated the data: A unique productive TCRbeta sequence was defined by the CDR3 nucleotide sequence when primers matched, and otherwise by the CDR3 amino acid sequence together with the Vbeta and Jbeta genes. To correct sorting error, sequences shared between sorted populations at a frequency ratio of 2:1 or less were removed; the rest were assigned to the higher population. A sequence counted as donor-reactive if, in CFSE-low cells, the sequence had a frequency of at least 0.01% and was expanded at least 5-fold compared with unstimulated cells. Jensen-Shannon divergence calculated on the top 100 TCRbeta sequences ranked by frequency was used to measure repertoire divergence. When a sample had multiple sequencing runs, each run was corrected for sorting error separately and the runs were then pooled. The table comes from immuneACCESS by way of TCRdb, which keeps in-frame sequences with V and J called. Part of the clones is missing from these tables; in studies checked, under half for an unresolved V gene and the rest for unknown reasons. That table gives V, J and clone size, and the DNA gave D and trimming. Across this sample there are roughly 64,000 clones, with 98% seen only once. In total, the top ten clones hold 0.34% of the sample.

What the time point label conveys for this sample: blood sample drawn before combined kidney and bone marrow transplant. Unstimulated Tregs (CD4+CD25+CD127-), CD4+ non-Tregs (CD4+CD25-), CD4 and CD8 cells were FACS-sorted from thawed PBMCs. Thawed PBMCs were rested overnight at 37 degrees C with 150 to 200 IU/ml IL-2 before Treg sorting. The patients were a few recipients of combined kidney and bone marrow transplants from the ITN036ST trial, and samples were available only from these trial subjects. Healthy control blood was processed by Ficoll density gradient to PBMCs and cryopreserved; patient PBMCs were collected before and after transplant.

Sequencing was performed on Tregs from blood, taken before the transplant. The receptor's source is a human donor who received a combined kidney and bone marrow transplant. This sequence uses TRBV19 and TRBJ1-2, with the D gene too uncertain to name. At the DNA level, the sequence is TGTGCCAGCGCCAAAGACGGGAAGAACTATGGCTACACCTTC. Its protein reads: CASAKDGKNYGYTF.